This T cell receptor (beta chain) was recovered during a study of blood T cell repertoires in COVID-19 (dated by TCRdb to the early 2020s). About the investigation overall: Samples from collaborators originated in the United States, Italy and Spain and spanned both the acute and convalescent phases of COVID-19. The prospective study material was composed of cDNA or gDNA derived from T cells, B-cell-depleted T cells, or PBMCs. Subjects who had been exposed to COVID-19, were actively infected with it, or had recovered from it provided the deeply sampled blood TCRbeta repertoires that made up the dataset. The repertoires were made available in a free public database intended to serve as a resource for research on the immune response to SARS-CoV-2. The samples were drawn from two sources: the first 160 participants of the ongoing ImmuneRACE study, and fewer than 1,500 subjects contributed by 6 global collaborators. A de-identified subject ID, COVID-19 status, age in years and sex were almost always included in the sample metadata. Where available, HLA class I and class II types were obtained from metadata supplied by the sample provider rather than from assay-based typing.

One collaborating source in Seattle enrolled patients during active infection and followed them longitudinally through the course of disease. The collaborating institutions used their own protocols to collect whole blood in K2EDTA tubes. For TCRbeta analysis, collaborator samples were shipped as frozen whole blood, as isolated PBMCs, or as DNA extracted from either sample type. Beyond this particular receptor, the publication reports: How much clinical and demographic metadata was included differed by source and by participant, and the metadata was provided uncurated.

TCRbeta CDR3 regions were amplified from genomic DNA using the immunoSEQ Assay, a bias-controlled multiplex PCR. On the authors' methods: Nucleated cell counts per sample were estimated from amplification of reference gene primers within the assay. To quantify the absolute abundance of each unique TCRbeta CDR3 rearrangement, sequence reads were collapsed and filtered. For each sample, productive Simpson clonality was calculated as the square root of Simpson's diversity index across productive rearrangements. Held by TCRdb, this immuneACCESS table contains in-frame sequences only and omits some clones. Under half of the omission traces to an unresolved V gene where checked; the cause of the rest is unknown. V, J and clone size were drawn from that table, and D and trimming were deduced from the DNA. The sample table shows roughly 100,000 clones, and roughly four fifths are seen once. 4% to 6% of the sample comes from the top ten.

For CDR1 and CDR2, the germline V gene (reference sequence) lists LGHDT and YNNKEL. Its CDR3 holds 16 amino acids, cysteine through phenylalanine. The kept DNA is CDR3 alone, 48 bases in frame from the first base. V and J are truncated by 4 bases and 3 bases respectively, leaving an intervening sequence of 19 bases. This clone occurred once. The target of this receptor is not known. No base-level quality is on record; no much larger clone is a single base apart. This clonotype originated in a man older than 75 with COVID-19, enrolled during active disease. The sequence links TRBV3-1 (or the pseudogene TRBV3-2) to TRBJ2-7; TRBD2 is possibly the D segment (5 matching bases). Sample: peripheral blood. The CDR3 here reads CASSPPGSRVGYEQYF. The base sequence is TGTGCCAGCAGCCCTCCGGGCTCGCGGGTAGGCTACGAGCAGTACTTC.